Each of the 18 T cell receptor beta chains below was sequenced from the same sample in a study of read filtering for tumor transcriptome and immune sequencing. From roughly 390 ng of RNA, a library with molecular barcoded alpha/delta and beta/gamma adaptors was made. TCRdb called the reads again in MiXCR, with one record for every CDR3 protein. Of approximately 43,000 distinct CDR3 sequences listed, 13% are singletons. Sequenced input: a population of CD138-negative cells sorted from bone marrow. The receptor set was obtained from a donor older than 35 with multiple myeloma.

This clonotype was detected ten times or more. The V call is TRBV7-3, the J call TRBJ2-1; D is possibly TRBD2 (6 bases). The ends were cut back, 5 bases at V and 10 bases at J, with 18 bases in the middle. Germline assignment: CDR1 SGHTA and CDR2 FQGTGA. The CDR3 has 14 amino acids. CDR3 nucleotides: TGTGCCAGCAGCCTTACTACTACCGGGGGAGAGCAGTTCTTC. This sequence encodes CASSLTTTGGEQFF.

Note on this clonotype: At one end the junction does not follow the germline gene, possibly because of a read error. The chain has TRBV10-1 and TRBJ1-6, with 7 bases aligning to TRBD1. The CDR3 loop spans 14 amino acids. The germline CDR1 and CDR2 sequences are WNHNN and SYGVQD (reference sequence). CDR3 coding DNA: TGCGCCAACAGTTCCGGGACAGCAAATTCACCCCTCCACTTT. Its translation is CANSSGTANSPLHF.

This clonotype was seen at least ten times. The chain is built from TRBV3-1 and TRBJ2-2; no reliable D call. Trimming left V 1 base short and J 4 bases short, with 22 bases between. The CDR3 loop spans 19 amino acids. From germline, CDR1 is LGHDT and CDR2 YNNKEL (reference sequence). CDR3 DNA: TGTGCCAGCAGCCAAGGTGGAGCGAGCCTTTCTTGGTTCACCGGGGAGCTGTTTTTT. Protein: CASSQGGASLSWFTGELFF.

This clonotype was counted ten times or more. The CDR3 DNA is TGTGCCAGTAGTACCGGGGGGGTCTCGGCTGCTGAAGCTTTCTTT. Translated, it gives CASSTGGVSAAEAFF. The chain carries TRBV19 and TRBJ1-1; D is possibly TRBD1 (5 bases). The CDR3 consists of 15 residues. In germline, CDR1 is LNHDA, CDR2 SQIVND (reference sequence). With 4 bases removed from V and 6 bases from J, the gap between germline ends came to 18 bases.

There are a few counts of this clonotype. This may come from a read error, since a much larger clone is one base off. This chain links TRBV7-9 with TRBJ2-2, with no clear D. Germline CDR1 is SEHNR and CDR2 is FQNEAQ (reference sequence). The CDR3 spans 17 residues. The DNA for the CDR3 is TGTGCCGGCAGCCAAGTCGAGTCGTTGTCAAACACCGGGGAGCTGTTTTTT. It encodes CAGSQVESLSNTGELFF.

This clonotype was seen repeatedly, ten times or more. The chain has TRBV12-3 or TRBV12-4 and TRBJ1-1, with 7 bases identical to TRBD1. The CDR3 has 14 residues. The junction had 5 bases not matched to a gene; V was cut back by 6 bases and J by 1 base. The CDR3 DNA reads TGTGCCAGCAGACGCGCAGGGGGGAACACTGAAGCTTTCTTT. This gives the protein CASRRAGGNTEAFF.

To note about this clonotype: This may stem from a read error, because a much larger clone lies one nucleotide away. The CDR3 region is CACTGFTEAFF. The CDR3 nucleotides read TGTGCCTGCACAGGGTTTACTGAAGCTTTCTTT. The genes are TRBV28 and TRBJ1-1, with a possible D match to TRBD1 (6 bases). Deletions cut 11 bases from V and 5 bases from J, with 12 bases between. In germline, CDR1 is MDHEN, CDR2 SYDVKM. The CDR3 spans 11 residues.

This clonotype has a single count. The chain links TRBV10-1 to TRBJ2-2; unclear D gene. The germline V and J ends were trimmed by 4 bases and 6 bases, with 9 bases remaining between them. Germline V lookup: CDR1 WNHNN, CDR2 SYGVQD (reference sequence). This CDR3 has 13 amino acids. The CDR3 reads CASSGSKAGELFF. For the CDR3, the DNA is TGCGCCAGCAGTGGGTCGAAGGCCGGGGAGCTGTTTTTT.

The chain employs TRBV7-9 and TRBJ2-7, with 7 positions matching TRBD1. Germline loops: CDR1 SEHNR, CDR2 FQNEAQ (reference sequence). This CDR3 is built from 13 residues. Trimming took 7 bases from V and 4 from J; bases not matched to a gene: 7. The CDR3 sequence: CASKPRTGYEQYF. CDR3 DNA: TGTGCCAGCAAACCTAGGACAGGTTACGAGCAGTACTTC.

At least ten counts were recorded for this clonotype. The rearrangement joins TRBV29-1 to TRBJ2-3; D remains ambiguous. This CDR3 has 12 amino acids. V dropped 4 bases and J dropped 0 bases, with 5 bases sitting between them. Per the germline V gene, CDR1 is SQVTM and CDR2 is ANQGSEA. CDR3 amino acids: CSVAPSTDTQYF. The CDR3 DNA is TGCAGCGTTGCCCCGAGCACAGATACGCAGTATTTT.

This sequence joins TRBV5-1 and TRBJ2-4; D ambiguous. Trimming pared 4 bases from V and 0 bases from J, leaving 17 bases between. This CDR3 contains 17 residues. Germline CDR1 and CDR2: SGHRS and YFSETQ. The CDR3 is CASSVVTFGVAKNIQYF. In nucleotides, the CDR3 is TGCGCCAGCAGCGTGGTCACATTTGGAGTAGCCAAAAACATTCAGTACTTC.

Many counts were recorded for this clonotype. For the CDR3, the DNA is TGTGCCAGCCTAGCGGGAGGCGTCAATGAGCAGTTCTTC. Residues: CASLAGGVNEQFF. The chain employs TRBV12-3 or TRBV12-4 and TRBJ2-1, with TRBD2 matching over 11 bases. V lost 8 bases and J lost 6; bases outside the gene matches: 3. This CDR3 is 13 amino acids long.

This clonotype was detected ten times or more. The chain carries TRBV28 and TRBJ2-7; 8 bases agree with TRBD1. The J segment lost 7 bases and the V segment lost 5 bases, leaving 13 bases of the junction unmatched. Germline V gene lookup returns CDR1 MDHEN and CDR2 SYDVKM. The CDR3 runs to 15 residues. This CDR3 is CASSTSGTGLEEQYF. The CDR3 nucleotides read TGTGCCAGCAGTACTTCCGGGACAGGATTGGAAGAGCAGTACTTC.

This clonotype was seen repeatedly, ten times or more. The rearrangement joins TRBV20-1 to TRBJ2-7, with TRBD2 identical over 12 bases. V lost 5 bases to trimming and J lost 3 bases; unmatched junction nucleotides: 8. The CDR3 runs to 15 residues. Germline lookup yields CDR1 DFQATT and CDR2 SNEGSKA (reference sequence). CDR3 region: CSAQSVTSGSYEQYF. The CDR3 DNA is TGCAGTGCTCAATCCGTGACTAGCGGGAGCTACGAGCAGTACTTC.

As for this clonotype: This is likely an artifact of a read error, given a far larger clone one base away. The chain combines TRBV11-2 with TRBJ2-7; 10 bases line up with TRBD1. Germline V gene sequence: CDR1 SGHAT, CDR2 FQNNGV. The CDR3 is made up of 15 amino acids. The CDR3 DNA reads TGCGCCAGTTCCTCCGGGACAGGGGATCTTAACGAGCAGTACTTC. Its translation is CASSSGTGDLNEQYF.

In its sample, this clonotype was seen once. At one of its ends the junction is not consistent with the germline gene, which may arise from a read error. The chain is built from TRBV20-1 and TRBJ2-3; TRBD2 matches at 7 bases. Germline assignment: CDR1 DFQATT and CDR2 SNEGSKA (reference sequence). The CDR3 sequence is 13 residues long. Here the CDR3 reads CSARRELKDTLYF. The DNA of the CDR3 is TGCAGTGCTCGGCGGGAGTTAAAAGATACGCTGTATTTT.

This clonotype has more than one count but fewer than ten. The CDR3 coding sequence is TGTGCCAGCAGTTTCAGACAAGAGACCCAGTACTTC. Encoded protein: CASSFRQETQYF. The chain recombines TRBV6-2 or TRBV6-3 with TRBJ2-5; D is ambiguous. CDR1 is MNHEY, CDR2 SVGEGT, per germline. Between the trimmed V and J ends, which lost 4 bases and 2 bases, there was a span of 5 bases. The CDR3 length is 12 residues.

This clonotype was detected ten times or more. V and J are TRBV3-1 and TRBJ2-1; TRBD2 agrees at 13 bases. J gave up 7 bases and V 0 bases, and 6 bases lay outside the gene matches. Germline CDR1 and CDR2: LGHDT and YNNKEL (reference sequence). CDR3 length: 17 amino acids. CDR3 in amino acids: CASSQDWTSGRDNEQFF. In DNA form, the CDR3 reads TGTGCCAGCAGCCAAGACTGGACTAGCGGGAGAGATAATGAGCAGTTCTTC.